Listed below are T cell receptor beta chains from one sample, sequenced in a study of identical twins. TCRdb re-called the 5' RACE reads through MiXCR, storing one row per CDR3 protein. The data contain more than 400,000 distinct CDR3 sequences, approximately 16% of them singletons. These data also featured in a second study, about yellow fever vaccine responses in identical twins.

Sequencing was performed on CD4+ T cells sorted from blood. The receptors derive from a woman in her late teens or twenties in good health. Both conserved end residues are part of each CDR3. D genes are given only for firm matches. Size values are once, few and many counts, or a class for expanded clones, and some rows have none.

TRBD2	TRBV10-3	NA	TRBJ2-5	TGTGCCATCAGCGTCGGGAGGGAGGAGACCCAGTACTTC	CAISVGREETQYF
NA	TRBV20-1	NA	TRBJ2-2	TGCAGTGCTAGCCGGGTTATCACCGGGGAGCTGTTTTTT	CSASRVITGELFF
NA	TRBV5-1	NA	TRBJ1-1	TGCGCCAGCAGTCGGGGCGGGGGGGGAACTGAAGCTTTCTTT	CASSRGGGGTEAFF
NA	TRBV29-1	NA	TRBJ1-2	TGCAGCGTAGAAGGCTACACCTTC	CSVEGYTF
TRBD1	TRBV11-2	NA	TRBJ2-7	TGTGCCAGCAGCAAGGACAGGGTCGGCGAGCAGTACTTC	CASSKDRVGEQYF
NA	TRBV20-1	NA	TRBJ2-5	TGCAGTGCTATCCCTGGCGCTAAGACCCAGTACTTC	CSAIPGAKTQYF
NA	TRBV12-3/TRBV12-4	NA	TRBJ1-6	TGTGCCAGCAGAAAAAATCGCCAGGGTTCACCCCTCCACTTT	CASRKNRQGSPLHF
TRBD2	TRBV11-2	NA	TRBJ2-1	TGTGCCAGCAGTTTTCCGCGACGGACTAGCGGGAGGGCCCCCTACAATGAGCAGTTCTTC	CASSFPRRTSGRAPYNEQFF
TRBD2	TRBV11-1	NA	TRBJ2-1	TGTGCCAGCAGCTTAGCAAGTGGACGTACCACCTGGGGACTAGCGGACAATGAGCAGTTCTTC	CASSLASGRTTWGLADNEQFF
NA	TRBV6-5	NA	TRBJ2-1	TGTGCCAGCAGTTACTTCAGCTCCATCTCCTACAATGAGCAGTTCTTC	CASSYFSSISYNEQFF
TRBD1	TRBV5-1	NA	TRBJ2-1	TGCGCCAGCAGTATTTCAGGGGGCGGGAATGAGCAGTTCTTC	CASSISGGGNEQFF
NA	TRBV5-1	NA	TRBJ1-1	TGCGCCAGCAGCAGGAACCAGGCGGTTGACACTGAAGCTTTCTTT	CASSRNQAVDTEAFF
TRBD2	TRBV5-1	NA	TRBJ2-1	TGCGCCAGCAGCTTGTCGGGCCTGGCGGGAGTACTTACTTTCTCCTACAATGAGCAGTTCTTC	CASSLSGLAGVLTFSYNEQFF
NA	TRBV7-2	NA	TRBJ2-1	TGTGCCAGCAGCTCCCCGACCGGGCCGGAGCAGTTCTTC	CASSSPTGPEQFF
NA	TRBV19	few	TRBJ2-4	TGTGCCAGTAGTATCTCTACCGGGACTCCCAGAAACATTCAGTACTTC	CASSISTGTPRNIQYF
TRBD2	TRBV7-2	few	TRBJ2-2	TGTGCCAGCAGCTTTGGCGGGAGGGCCTACACCGGGGAGCTGTTTTTT	CASSFGGRAYTGELFF
TRBD2	TRBV6-5	NA	TRBJ2-2	TGTGCCAGCAGTTACCCGGGACTAGCGGGGCAACCGAACACCGGGGAGCTGTTTTTT	CASSYPGLAGQPNTGELFF
NA	TRBV2	NA	TRBJ2-5	TGTGCCAGCAGTGAGGAGGGGGACCGCCAAGAGACCCAGTACTTC	CASSEEGDRQETQYF
NA	TRBV24-1	few	TRBJ2-3	TGTGCCACCACAAACAGGGCTCCTGATCAAGATACGCAGTATTTT	CATTNRAPDQDTQYF
TRBD2	TRBV6-1	NA	TRBJ2-1	TGTGCCAGCAACGGAGCGGGGACCCTCATGAGGAATGAGCAGTTCTTC	CASNGAGTLMRNEQFF
NA	TRBV29-1	many	TRBJ2-7	TGCAGCGCATCGGTGGGGGGTTACGAGCAGTACTTC	CSASVGGYEQYF
TRBD2	TRBV7-2	few	TRBJ2-1	TGTGCCAGCAGACCCAGCGGGGGCCCCTACAATGAGCAGTTCTTC	CASRPSGGPYNEQFF
NA	TRBV20-1	few	TRBJ1-2	TGCAGTGCTAGGGACAGTAACTATGGCTACACCTTC	CSARDSNYGYTF
NA	TRBV20-1	few	TRBJ2-7	TGCAGTGCTGGTCCCAGGGGTTTCGAGCAGTACTTC	CSAGPRGFEQYF
TRBD2	TRBV6-1	NA	TRBJ2-3	TGTGCCAGCAGGATAGCGGGGGGGGGCACAGATACGCAGTATTTT	CASRIAGGGTDTQYF
NA	TRBV10-3	NA	TRBJ1-1	TGTGCCATCAGGACGGGACAAGGGAACACTGAAGCTTTCTTT	CAIRTGQGNTEAFF
NA	TRBV20-1	NA	TRBJ2-1	TGCAGTGCTAGTCCATTTTCCGGTGAGCAGTTCTTC	CSASPFSGEQFF
NA	TRBV27	NA	TRBJ1-6	TGTGCCAGCAGTTTAGAGGGAACTAATTCACCCCTCCACTTT	CASSLEGTNSPLHF
TRBD1	TRBV5-1	many	TRBJ2-3	TGCGCCAGCAGACAGGGGTCCCTCACAGATACGCAGTATTTT	CASRQGSLTDTQYF
NA	TRBV4-1	few	TRBJ1-1	TGCGCCAGCAGCCAAGAGGTTGTGAGGCGGAGGGGGACTGAAGCTTTCTTT	CASSQEVVRRRGTEAFF
NA	TRBV12-3/TRBV12-4	NA	TRBJ1-2	TGTGCCAGCAGTTGGGGGGCCTATGGCTACACCTTC	CASSWGAYGYTF
TRBD2	TRBV12-3/TRBV12-4	few	TRBJ2-1	TGTGCCAGCAGCCCCGCTAGCGGAGAAGGTGAGCAGTTCTTC	CASSPASGEGEQFF
NA	TRBV7-9	NA	TRBJ1-6	TGTGCCAGCAGCTTAGGACAGCTGGGGTCACCCCTCCACTTT	CASSLGQLGSPLHF
TRBD1	TRBV5-8	few	TRBJ1-5	TGTGCCAGCGGTTCCAGGGGGTCCCCGGGCAATCAGCCCCAGCATTTT	CASGSRGSPGNQPQHF
TRBD1	TRBV29-1	NA	TRBJ1-1	TGCAGCGTTGCCATCGCTTTCAGGGGGCGAAGGGTTAGCACTGAAGCTTTCTTT	CSVAIAFRGRRVSTEAFF
TRBD2	TRBV14	NA	TRBJ2-7	TGTGCCAGCAGAAGGAGCGGGGGAACCTACGAGCAGTACTTC	CASRRSGGTYEQYF
NA	TRBV20-1	NA	TRBJ2-5	TGCAGTGCAAAGCGAGGGGGGGCTGGGGAGACCCAGTACTTC	CSAKRGGAGETQYF
TRBD1	TRBV28	few	TRBJ2-6	TGTGCCAGCAGTTTATACGGGGACAGGCCTGGGGCCAACGTCCTGACTTTC	CASSLYGDRPGANVLTF
NA	TRBV9	NA	TRBJ1-1	TGTGCCAGCAGCGTAGTAACCACTTCCACTGAAGCTTTCTTT	CASSVVTTSTEAFF
NA	TRBV5-1	NA	TRBJ2-5	TGCGCCAGCAGCACGGGGGGCACTGAGACCCAGTACTTC	CASSTGGTETQYF
TRBD2	TRBV3-1	NA	TRBJ2-3	TGTGCCAGCACCATGCGGGGGGGCACAGATACGCAGTATTTT	CASTMRGGTDTQYF
NA	TRBV6-5	NA	TRBJ2-1	TGTGCCAGCAGTTACTCTTTGGGGCGGGAATCCTACAATGAGCAGTTCTTC	CASSYSLGRESYNEQFF
NA	TRBV15	many	TRBJ2-1	TGTGCCACCAGCAGAGAACGGAGGACCCTCTACAATGAGCAGTTCTTC	CATSRERRTLYNEQFF
NA	TRBV6-2/TRBV6-3	NA	TRBJ2-1	TGTGCCAGCACCCCCCTAGGAAAAGGTAGTGAGCAGTTCTTC	CASTPLGKGSEQFF
TRBD2	TRBV20-1	NA	TRBJ2-7	TGCAGTGCCTCCTCGCGGGGGTTCAACTACGAGCAGTACTTC	CSASSRGFNYEQYF
TRBD2	TRBV3-1	NA	TRBJ2-1	TGTGCCAGCAGCCAACCCGGGGGCGGGAGGTCCTACAATGAGCAGTTCTTC	CASSQPGGGRSYNEQFF
NA	TRBV6-6	NA	TRBJ2-1	TGTGCCAGCAGTTACCCCAGACAGAATGAGCAGTTCTTC	CASSYPRQNEQFF
TRBD2	TRBV15	many	TRBJ2-2	TGTGCCACCAGCAGCGGACTAGCGGGGGGGCTTGGGGAGCTGTTTTTT	CATSSGLAGGLGELFF
NA	TRBV12-3/TRBV12-4	NA	TRBJ2-5	TGTGCCAGCAGTCCCGGGGCAGTGCAAGAGACCCAGTACTTC	CASSPGAVQETQYF
TRBD2	TRBV19	NA	TRBJ2-3	TGTGCCAGTAGTTCGGCTAGCGGGTTTTCAGATACGCAGTATTTT	CASSSASGFSDTQYF